This record concerns one T cell receptor (beta chain) sequence. V shed 7 bases, J shed 1 base, and the junction held 17 bases outside the gene matches. Germline CDR1 reads WNHNN; CDR2 reads SYGVQD (reference sequence). The CDR3 has 19 residues. This entry comes from a study of lymphopenia after photon versus proton radiotherapy. Here immunoSEQ multiplex PCR was the method, and the copy in TCRdb shows in-frame clones only, minus some. Of 25,000 to 30,000 clones listed, under 85% are singletons. This TCR came from a woman in her forties or fifties with pancreatic cancer. V usage is TRBV10-1 and J usage is TRBJ2-2; 8 positions match TRBD1. The specimen was peripheral blood, collected from a patient treated with photon-based radiotherapy. CDR3 amino acids: CASTRVQGAVWVNTGELFF. The CDR3 DNA sequence: TGCGCCAGCACCCGGGTCCAGGGGGCGGTATGGGTGAACACCGGGGAGCTGTTTTTT.